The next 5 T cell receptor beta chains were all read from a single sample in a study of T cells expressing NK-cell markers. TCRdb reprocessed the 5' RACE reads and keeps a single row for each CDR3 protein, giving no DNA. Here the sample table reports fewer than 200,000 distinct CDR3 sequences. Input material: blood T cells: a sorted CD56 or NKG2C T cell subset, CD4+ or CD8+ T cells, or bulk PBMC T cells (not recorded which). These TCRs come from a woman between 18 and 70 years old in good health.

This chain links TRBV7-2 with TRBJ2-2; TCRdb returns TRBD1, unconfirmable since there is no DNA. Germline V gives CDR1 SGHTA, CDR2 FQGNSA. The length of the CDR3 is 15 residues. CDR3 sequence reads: CASSFSLPGAGELFF.

The CDR3 sequence: CASSSYSGGGTEAFF. This sequence joins TRBV5-1 and TRBJ1-1; lacking DNA, the TRBD1 call made by TCRdb goes unchecked. The CDR3 totals 15 residues. CDR1 is SGHRS and CDR2 is YFSETQ in the germline V gene.

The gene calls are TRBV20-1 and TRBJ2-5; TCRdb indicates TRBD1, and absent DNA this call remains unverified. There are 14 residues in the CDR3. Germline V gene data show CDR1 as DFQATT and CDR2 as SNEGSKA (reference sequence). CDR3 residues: CSARDSRGSETQYF.

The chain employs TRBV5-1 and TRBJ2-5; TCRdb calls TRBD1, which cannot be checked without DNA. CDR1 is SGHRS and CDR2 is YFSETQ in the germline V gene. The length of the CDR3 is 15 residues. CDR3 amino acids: CASSPGKAHQETQYF. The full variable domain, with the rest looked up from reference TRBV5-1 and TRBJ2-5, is KAGVTQTPRYLIKTRGQQVTLSCSPISGHRSVSWYQQTPGQGLQFLFEYFSETQRNKGNFPGRFSGRQFSNSRSEMNVSTLELGDSALYLCASSPGKAHQETQYFGPGTRLLVL.

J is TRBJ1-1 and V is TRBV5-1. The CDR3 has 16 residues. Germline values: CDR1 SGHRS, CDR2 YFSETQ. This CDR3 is CASSLDARAMNTEAFF.